These 17 T cell receptor beta chains originate from one sample sequenced in a study of T-cell memory formation after mild COVID-19. One entry per CDR3 protein results from TCRdb running MiXCR on the 5' RACE reads. This sample yields hundreds of thousands of distinct CDR3 sequences, of which 20% to 25% are seen a single time; under 8.5% belongs to the top ten. The specimen was PBMCs or a T cell subset sorted from them (not recorded which). These receptors all stem from an adult woman who had mild COVID-19 (a few samples of this study predate the infection). Cell type and time point are not known.

This clonotype was seen many times. The V gene is TRBV20-1, the J gene TRBJ2-3, with 15 bases matching TRBD2. CDR3 length: 16 amino acids. CDR1 is DFQATT and CDR2 is SNEGSKA in the germline V gene (reference sequence). J gave up 0 bases and V 6 bases, and 4 bases lay outside the gene matches. CDR3 protein: CSATGLAGGSTDTQYF. The CDR3 DNA is TGCAGTGCGACGGGACTAGCGGGAGGAAGCACAGATACGCAGTATTTT.

This clonotype was seen repeatedly, ten times or more. V and J are TRBV27 and TRBJ2-6; D not resolved. Looked up from germline, CDR1 is MNHEY and CDR2 is SMNVEV (reference sequence). This CDR3 has 14 residues. Trimming pared 8 bases from V and 4 bases from J, leaving 12 bases between. For the CDR3, the DNA is TGTGCCAGCTCTTCAGCTGTCGGGGCCAACGTCCTGACTTTC. This encodes CASSSAVGANVLTF.

The chain recombines TRBV18 with TRBJ1-1; 7 nucleotides match TRBD1. Germline assignment: CDR1 KGHSH and CDR2 LQKENI. CDR3 length: 15 amino acids. The junction had 4 bases not matched to a gene; V was cut back by 2 bases and J by 1 base. The CDR3 spells CASSPYWTGNTEAFF. In DNA, the CDR3 is TGTGCCAGCTCACCATATTGGACAGGGAACACTGAAGCTTTCTTT. Combining the CDR3 with reference TRBV18 and TRBJ1-1 gives the whole variable domain NAGVMQNPRHLVRRRGQEARLRCSPMKGHSHVYWYRQLPEEGLKFMVYLQKENIIDESGMPKERFSAEFPKEGPSILRIQQVVRGDSAAYFCASSPYWTGNTEAFFGQGTRLTVV.

This clonotype was picked up many times. This chain connects TRBV12-3 or TRBV12-4 to TRBJ2-7; 7 bases fit TRBD2. The CDR3 is 14 residues long. The ends lost 7 bases at V and 3 bases at J; junction bases unmatched: 9. CDR3 residues: CASTPVSGGYEQYF. The CDR3 DNA follows: TGTGCCAGCACCCCAGTTTCGGGGGGCTACGAGCAGTACTTC.

The genes are TRBV12-3 or TRBV12-4 and TRBJ2-5; 12 nucleotides match TRBD2. The CDR3 consists of 18 residues. With V trimmed by 3 bases and J by 2 bases, 10 bases remained unmatched. The CDR3 reads CASSFLGLAGGRQETQYF. Here the CDR3 DNA reads TGTGCCAGCAGTTTTCTTGGTCTAGCGGGGGGGAGACAAGAGACCCAGTACTTC.

V is TRBV15 and J is TRBJ2-2; TRBD1 might be the D (5 bases). CDR1 and CDR2 from the germline V gene are LNHNV and YYDKDF (reference sequence). Trimming cost V 0 bases and J 7 bases, with 12 bases left between them. CDR3 length equals 15 residues. CDR3 in DNA: TGTGCCACCAGCAGAGATTCGACAGCTGTCGGGGAGCTGTTTTTT. It is translated as CATSRDSTAVGELFF.

J is TRBJ2-1 and V is TRBV7-6; 9 nucleotides align to TRBD1. The CDR3 is made up of 15 amino acids. Germline CDR1 reads SGHVS; CDR2 reads FNYEAQ. V lost 1 base to trimming and J lost 8 bases; unmatched junction nucleotides: 6. CDR3 residues: CASSLVGQGIHEQFF. CDR3 nucleotide sequence: TGTGCCAGCAGCTTAGTGGGACAGGGTATCCATGAGCAGTTCTTC.

The sample holds a few counts of this clonotype. The genes are TRBV7-6 and TRBJ1-1, with 9 bases aligning to TRBD1. J was trimmed by 6 bases and V by 4 bases; bases with no gene match: 3. Germline CDR1 SGHVS, CDR2 FNYEAQ. There are 13 residues in the CDR3. The CDR3 loop reads CASSSDRGAEAFF. The CDR3 DNA follows: TGTGCCAGCAGCTCGGACAGGGGCGCTGAAGCTTTCTTT.

V and J are TRBV30 and TRBJ1-1; possible D gene TRBD1, 6 bases. Between the trimmed V and J ends, which lost 8 bases and 1 base, there was a span of 8 bases. Per germline, CDR1 GTSNPN and CDR2 SVGIG (reference sequence). This CDR3 is built from 11 residues. DNA for the CDR3: TGTGCCCAGGGGTGGAACACTGAAGCTTTCTTT. This translates into CAQGWNTEAFF. The full variable domain, completed using reference TRBV30 and TRBJ1-1, is SQTIHQWPATLVQPVGSPLSLECTVEGTSNPNLYWYRQAAGRGLQLLFYSVGIGQISSEVPQNLSASRPQDRQFILSSKKLLLSDSGFYLCAQGWNTEAFFGQGTRLTVV.

This clonotype appeared a few times. This chain links TRBV20-1 with TRBJ1-1; 9 bases fit TRBD1. The J segment lost 1 base and the V segment lost 2 bases, leaving 8 bases of the junction unmatched. Germline V gene lookup returns CDR1 DFQATT and CDR2 SNEGSKA (reference sequence). The CDR3 length is 16 residues. CDR3 DNA sequence: TGCAGTGCTAGACAGCCCCCGGGACAGGGGAACACTGAAGCTTTCTTT. As protein: CSARQPPGQGNTEAFF.

The chain uses TRBV2 and TRBJ1-6; TRBD1 is a possible D gene (5 bases). CDR3 length equals 16 residues. V lost 7 bases and J lost 9, with 22 bases in between. Germline assignment: CDR1 SNHLY and CDR2 FYNNEI. The CDR3 coding sequence is TGTGCCAGCAACAGTCTAGGGGACCTGACGGGTTCACCCCTCCACTTT. As protein: CASNSLGDLTGSPLHF.

This clonotype has more than one count but fewer than ten. The chain is built from TRBV9 and TRBJ2-7; D is unresolved. The CDR3 consists of 17 residues. Trimming pared 0 bases from V and 0 bases from J, leaving 16 bases between. Per the germline V gene, CDR1 is SGDLS and CDR2 is YYNGEE. Here the CDR3 DNA reads TGTGCCAGCAGCGTAGGTCTGCTGGCAGCCCGCTCCTACGAGCAGTACTTC. Amino acid sequence: CASSVGLLAARSYEQYF.

The rearrangement joins TRBV20-1 to TRBJ1-2, with a possible D match to TRBD1 (6 bases). This CDR3 spans 15 amino acids. The V gene lost 0 bases and the J gene lost 2 bases, with 13 bases spanning the gap. CDR1 and CDR2 (germline): DFQATT, SNEGSKA (reference sequence). DNA of the CDR3: TGCAGTGCTAGAGATGGGGCAGGGGAGAACTATGGCTACACCTTC. It codes for CSARDGAGENYGYTF.

The J gene is TRBJ2-1, the V gene TRBV5-1; no firm D call. This CDR3 region has 15 residues. V lost 5 bases, J lost 1 base, and 13 bases lay in between. Looked up from germline, CDR1 is SGHRS and CDR2 is YFSETQ. In DNA, the CDR3 is TGCGCCAGCAGATGGTTGTCGGAATCCTACAATGAGCAGTTCTTC. Residues: CASRWLSESYNEQFF.

The sample holds a few counts of this clonotype. V is TRBV11-3 and J is TRBJ2-3; 13 nucleotides line up with TRBD2. V trimming: 5 bases; J trimming: 3 bases; junction bases outside the gene matches: 5. Germline V gene data show CDR1 as SGHNT and CDR2 as YENEEA. This CDR3 region has 16 residues. CDR3 amino acids: CASSRTSGRVTDTQYF. The CDR3, as DNA: TGTGCCAGCAGCAGGACTAGCGGGAGAGTAACAGATACGCAGTATTTT.

This chain uses TRBV5-1 with TRBJ2-5, with TRBD2 matching over 7 bases. This CDR3 spans 14 amino acids. J gave up 5 bases and V 4 bases, and 8 bases lay outside the gene matches. Germline CDR1 reads SGHRS; CDR2 reads YFSETQ. CDR3 bases: TGCGCCAGCAGCGCTTTTCCCGGGAGGGAGACCCAGTACTTC. It yields the protein CASSAFPGRETQYF.

DNA of the CDR3: TGCAGTGCTAGGGGGACCCCCTACGAGCAGTACTTC. It codes for CSARGTPYEQYF. This chain connects TRBV20-1 to TRBJ2-7, with D perhaps matching TRBD1 or TRBD2 (5 bases each). Per germline, CDR1 DFQATT and CDR2 SNEGSKA (reference sequence). Trimming left V 3 bases short and J 2 bases short, with 8 bases between. CDR3 size: 12 residues.